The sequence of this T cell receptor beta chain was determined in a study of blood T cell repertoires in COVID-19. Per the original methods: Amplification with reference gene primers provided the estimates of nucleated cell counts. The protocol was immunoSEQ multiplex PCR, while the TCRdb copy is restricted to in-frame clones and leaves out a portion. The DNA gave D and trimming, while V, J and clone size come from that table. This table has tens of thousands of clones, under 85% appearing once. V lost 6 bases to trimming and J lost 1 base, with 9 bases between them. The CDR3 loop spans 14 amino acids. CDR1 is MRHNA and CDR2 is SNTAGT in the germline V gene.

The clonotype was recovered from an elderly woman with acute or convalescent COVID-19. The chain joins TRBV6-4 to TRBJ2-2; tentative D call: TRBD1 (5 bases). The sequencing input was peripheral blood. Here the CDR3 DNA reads TGTGCCAGCAGGAGTCAGGGGAACACCGGGGAGCTGTTTTTT. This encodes CASRSQGNTGELFF.